This T cell receptor (beta chain) was captured in a study of shared clonotypes between healthy human individuals. Repertoires were generated with immunoSEQ multiplex PCR, while TCRdb's copy carries only in-frame clones and drops some. Seen here are about 2 million clones, about 95% observed once, and the top ten hold 0.9% to 1.5%. CD45RO-negative CD8 cells positively selected for CCR7 made up the naive population, which excluded terminally differentiated effector memory CD45RA+ cells. V dropped 6 bases and J dropped 6; count of bases not matched to a gene: 13. Germline values: CDR1 SGHKS, CDR2 YYEKEE (reference sequence). The CDR3 contains 15 residues. On this clone itself: As yet, its antigen is unknown.

Findings and caveats of the study: The researchers took only blood, and tissue repertoires probably look different. Between several donors, naive CD4 clonotypes were shared at a level of roughly 5.5%.

What was sequenced was naive CD8+ T cells sorted from blood. J is TRBJ2-7 and V is TRBV5-5; 9 positions agree with TRBD1. The sequence was obtained from a man younger than 30 in good health. The CDR3 region is CASNHPGQGPLEQYF. Here the CDR3 DNA reads TGTGCCAGCAACCACCCGGGACAGGGTCCCCTCGAGCAGTACTTC. The variable domain in full, with the rest retrieved from reference TRBV5-5 and TRBJ2-7, is DAGVTQSPTHLIKTRGQQVTLRCSPISGHKSVSWYQQVLGQGPQFIFQYYEKEERGRGNFPDRFSARQFPNYSSELNVNALLLGDSALYLCASNHPGQGPLEQYFGPGTRLTVT.